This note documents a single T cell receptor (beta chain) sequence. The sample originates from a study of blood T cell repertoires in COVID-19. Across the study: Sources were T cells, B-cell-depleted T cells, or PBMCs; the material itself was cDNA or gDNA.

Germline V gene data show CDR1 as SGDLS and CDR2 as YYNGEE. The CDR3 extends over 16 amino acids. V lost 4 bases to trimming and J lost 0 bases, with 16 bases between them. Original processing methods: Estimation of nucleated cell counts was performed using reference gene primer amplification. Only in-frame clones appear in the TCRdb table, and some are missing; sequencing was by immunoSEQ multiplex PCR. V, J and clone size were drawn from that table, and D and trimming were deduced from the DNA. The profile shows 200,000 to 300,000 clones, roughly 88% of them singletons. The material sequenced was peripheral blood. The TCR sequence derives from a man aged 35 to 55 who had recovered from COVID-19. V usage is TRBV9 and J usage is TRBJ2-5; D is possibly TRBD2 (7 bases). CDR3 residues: CASSPQRGGNQETQYF. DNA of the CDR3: TGTGCCAGCAGCCCACAAAGGGGGGGGAACCAAGAGACCCAGTACTTC.